The TCR beta chain under discussion was sequenced for a study of chemoradiotherapy in HPV16-positive cancers. About the study: Candidate HPV-specific T-cell clones and common TCR motifs came from functional assays in a couple of HPV16-positive patients.

Samples were taken several times over chemoradiotherapy. Worth noting for this clone: Its target is unknown.

Per germline, CDR1 LNHDA and CDR2 SQIVND (reference sequence). CDR3 size: 16 residues. V lost 4 bases to trimming and J lost 0 bases, with 13 bases between them. Study findings and constraints: HPV-responsive T-cell expansion during chemoradiotherapy was linked to improved recurrence-free survival in HPV16-positive patients.

Sequencing was performed with immunoSEQ multiplex PCR; in TCRdb, only in-frame clones are kept and a portion is missing. The profile shows about 8,100 clones, approximately 70% of them singletons. Collection of the sample occurred from a patient who underwent chemoradiotherapy. This TCR derives from a human donor with HPV-associated anogenital cancer. This sequence joins TRBV19 and TRBJ1-5; tentative D call: TRBD1 (6 bases). The CDR3 loop reads CASSTGVHYSNQPQHF. In DNA, the CDR3 is TGTGCCAGTAGTACAGGGGTCCACTATAGCAATCAGCCCCAGCATTTT.